This T cell receptor beta chain was recorded in a study of neoadjuvant nivolumab and ipilimumab in lung cancer. Study-level information: Nivolumab 3 mg/kg was given days 1, 15 and 29, plus ipilimumab 1 mg/kg day 1 in combination. Study outcomes and limitations: Only a single major-pathologic-response sample was available for clonality analysis. From pretherapy to surgery, tumor richness and clonality rose with dual therapy. Blood richness before therapy tracked richness in tumors resected after neoadjuvant therapy.

In the case of this clone: Its antigen is as yet unknown.

The assay was immunoSEQ multiplex PCR, and TCRdb's table has in-frame clones only and misses some. The table includes about 28,000 clones, about 76% detected once. Source: tumor tissue, taken after neoadjuvant nivolumab, alone or with ipilimumab, at or shortly before surgery. The receptor's source is an adult with non-small cell lung cancer.

Here the CDR3 reads CASIRETDTQYF. CDR3 DNA: TGTGCCAGCATCCGCGAGACAGATACGCAGTATTTT. This rearrangement joins TRBV2 to TRBJ2-3; D not resolved. This CDR3 has 12 residues. The germline CDR1 and CDR2 sequences are SNHLY and FYNNEI. V was trimmed by 7 bases and J by 3 bases, leaving 8 bases between them. Full variable domain (remainder filled in from reference TRBV2 and TRBJ2-3): EPEVTQTPSHQVTQMGQEVILRCVPISNHLYFYWYRQILGQKVEFLVSFYNNEISEKSEIFDDQFSVERPDGSNFTLKIRSTKLEDSAMYFCASIRETDTQYFGPGTRLTVL.